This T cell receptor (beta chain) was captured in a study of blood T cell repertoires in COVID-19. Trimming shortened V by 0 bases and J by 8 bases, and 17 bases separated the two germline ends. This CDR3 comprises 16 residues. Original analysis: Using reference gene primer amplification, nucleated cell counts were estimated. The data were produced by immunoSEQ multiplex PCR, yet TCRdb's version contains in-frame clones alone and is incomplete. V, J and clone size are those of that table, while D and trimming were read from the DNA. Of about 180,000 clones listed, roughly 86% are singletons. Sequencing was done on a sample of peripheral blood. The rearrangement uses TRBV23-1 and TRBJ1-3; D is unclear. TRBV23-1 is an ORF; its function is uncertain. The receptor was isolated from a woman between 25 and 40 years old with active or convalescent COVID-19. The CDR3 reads CASSQSGVTSRDTIYF. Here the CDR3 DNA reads TGCGCCAGCAGTCAATCTGGGGTGACCTCGCGGGACACCATATATTTT.